This is a list of T cell receptor beta chains from one sample in a study of regulatory T cells in long-lasting Graves disease. TCRdb re-called the multiplex PCR reads with MiXCR, one entry per CDR3 protein. The sample lists almost 450,000 distinct CDR3 sequences, about 17% occurring once. This sample also belongs to another study, concerning T cells in Graves' hyperthyroidism and ophthalmopathy.

Sample: peripheral blood mononuclear cells (PBMCs), taken at new diagnosis, from a patient treated with antithyroid drugs. The receptors were sampled from a woman in her thirties with Graves disease. Each CDR3 is given with its conserved first and last residue. The D gene is left open where the match is weak. Clone sizes are given selectively: once, few, many, or a class where the clone is expanded.

CDR3,DNA,D,J,length,V,size
CASSMTSGSSEQFF,TGTGCCAGCAGCATGACTAGCGGGAGTAGTGAGCAGTTCTTC,TRBD2,TRBJ2-1,14,TRBV9,few
CASSYSGGSQDTQYF,TGTGCCAGCAGTTACTCGGGAGGGTCCCAGGATACGCAGTATTTT,TRBD2,TRBJ2-3,15,TRBV6-2/TRBV6-3,few
CASSLGLAGGSTGELFF,TGCGCCAGCAGCCTGGGACTAGCGGGAGGTTCCACCGGGGAGCTGTTTTTT,TRBD2,TRBJ2-2,17,TRBV5-1,NA
CASSPRDRGYDYGYTF,TGCGCCAGCAGCCCGCGGGACAGGGGGTACGACTATGGCTACACCTTC,TRBD1,TRBJ1-2,16,TRBV4-1,few
CASRLAATGEQFF,TGCGCCAGCCGTCTAGCGGCCACGGGCGAGCAGTTCTTC,TRBD2,TRBJ2-1,13,TRBV10-2,few
CASSPRQVDNSPLHF,TGCGCCAGCAGCCCCCGACAGGTCGATAATTCACCCCTCCACTTT,NA,TRBJ1-6,15,TRBV4-1,NA
CASSNLRGIIYEQYF,TGTGCCAGCAGTAACCTCAGGGGGATAATCTACGAGCAGTACTTC,TRBD1,TRBJ2-7,15,TRBV27,few
CASSPRTMGGYTF,TGTGCCAGTAGTCCCCGGACAATGGGCGGCTACACCTTC,NA,TRBJ1-2,13,TRBV19,few
CASSLMGDSPLHF,TGTGCCAGCAGCTTAATGGGGGATTCACCCCTCCACTTT,NA,TRBJ1-6,13,TRBV7-9,NA
CASSLRGPSQGYEQYF,TGTGCCAGCAGCTTACGGGGACCGAGCCAGGGCTACGAGCAGTACTTC,NA,TRBJ2-7,16,TRBV11-2,many
CASKESRDTHNEQFF,TGTGCCAGTAAGGAATCGCGGGATACCCACAATGAGCAGTTCTTC,NA,TRBJ2-1,15,TRBV19,NA
CSAPNRDRIGTEAFF,TGCAGTGCCCCGAACCGGGACAGAATAGGCACTGAAGCTTTCTTT,TRBD1,TRBJ1-1,15,TRBV20-1,many
CASSPPGLAAYNEQFF,TGTGCCAGCAGTCCCCCGGGACTAGCGGCCTACAATGAGCAGTTCTTC,TRBD2,TRBJ2-1,16,TRBV28,many
CASSFSFEQFF,TGTGCCAGCAGCTTTAGCTTTGAGCAGTTCTTC,NA,TRBJ2-1,11,TRBV7-9,many
CAWGGRFPEAFF,TGTGCCTGGGGGGGGAGATTCCCTGAAGCTTTCTTT,NA,TRBJ1-1,12,TRBV30,many
CASSLAPSGPFF,TGTGCCAGCAGTTTAGCGCCCAGCGGGCCGTTCTTC,NA,TRBJ2-1,12,TRBV12-3/TRBV12-4,many
CASSEVELAGGVGELFF,TGTGCCAGCAGTGAAGTGGAACTAGCGGGTGGAGTCGGGGAGCTGTTTTTT,TRBD2,TRBJ2-2,17,TRBV2,NA
CASSLRGRDYEKLFF,TGTGCCAGCAGTTTAAGAGGCAGGGATTACGAAAAACTGTTTTTT,NA,TRBJ1-4,15,TRBV28,many
CAWEAGTGGPEAFF,TGTGCCTGGGAGGCCGGGACAGGGGGACCTGAAGCTTTCTTT,TRBD1,TRBJ1-1,14,TRBV30,many
CASSQDSSGSVYEQYF,TGTGCCAGCAGCCAAGATTCTAGCGGGAGTGTCTACGAGCAGTACTTC,TRBD2,TRBJ2-7,16,TRBV4-2,NA
CASSHGRRLKNTEAFF,TGCGCCAGCAGCCACGGAAGGCGTTTAAAGAACACTGAAGCTTTCTTT,NA,TRBJ1-1,16,TRBV4-1,few
CASSGGGGSSTDTQYF,TGTGCCAGCAGCGGAGGAGGCGGTTCTAGCACAGATACGCAGTATTTT,NA,TRBJ2-3,16,TRBV7-9,many
CASSPERQETQYF,TGTGCCAGCTCACCAGAGAGACAAGAGACCCAGTACTTC,NA,TRBJ2-5,13,TRBV18,many
CASSPLTSSETQYF,TGTGCCAGCAGTCCCCTGACTAGCTCGGAGACCCAGTACTTC,TRBD2,TRBJ2-5,14,TRBV7-9,NA
CSASRGAGGVGETQYF,TGCAGTGCCTCTAGGGGGGCAGGAGGCGTGGGGGAGACCCAGTACTTC,NA,TRBJ2-5,16,TRBV20-1,once
CASSTGRDTIYF,TGTGCCAGCTCAACAGGGAGAGACACCATATATTTT,NA,TRBJ1-3,12,TRBV18,many
CASSRTGGTTNEELFF,TGCGCCAGCAGCCGGACAGGGGGAACAACTAATGAAGAACTGTTTTTT,TRBD1,TRBJ1-4,16,TRBV4-3,once
CAWSAFRGVHNEQFF,TGTGCCTGGAGTGCGTTCAGAGGGGTCCACAATGAGCAGTTCTTC,NA,TRBJ2-1,15,TRBV30,few
CASSPKQGANIQYF,TGTGCCAGCTCACCCAAACAGGGGGCAAACATTCAGTACTTC,TRBD1,TRBJ2-4,14,TRBV18,many
CASSVRDRGSKNIQYF,TGTGCCAGCAGCGTCAGGGACAGGGGTTCCAAAAACATTCAGTACTTC,TRBD1,TRBJ2-4,16,TRBV9,NA
CATSSRAGGLWPQHF,TGTGCCACCAGCAGTAGGGCTGGGGGATTGTGGCCCCAGCATTTT,NA,TRBJ1-5,15,TRBV15,many
CASSLSEGGYQETQYF,TGTGCCAGCAGTTTATCCGAGGGAGGGTATCAAGAGACCCAGTACTTC,TRBD2,TRBJ2-5,16,TRBV28,many
CASTFDWGGYTF,TGTGCCAGTACGTTCGACTGGGGTGGCTACACCTTC,NA,TRBJ1-2,12,TRBV19,many
CSAREIKFGYEQYF,TGCAGTGCTCGGGAGATCAAATTCGGGTACGAGCAGTACTTC,NA,TRBJ2-7,14,TRBV20-1,many
CASSHLGWQVNNEQFF,TGCGCCAGCAGCCATTTAGGATGGCAGGTTAACAATGAGCAGTTCTTC,NA,TRBJ2-1,16,TRBV4-1,few
CASSLVQGTDTQYF,TGTGCCAGCAGCTTAGTCCAGGGGACAGATACGCAGTATTTT,NA,TRBJ2-3,14,TRBV7-2,many
CASIEENRANQPQHF,TGTGCCAGCATAGAGGAGAACAGGGCAAATCAGCCCCAGCATTTT,NA,TRBJ1-5,15,TRBV28,few
CASYLAGVTNEQFF,TGCGCCAGCTACCTAGCGGGAGTCACCAATGAGCAGTTCTTC,TRBD2,TRBJ2-1,14,TRBV5-1,many
CASSQVYLYGYTF,TGCGCCAGCAGCCAGGTTTACCTCTATGGCTACACCTTC,NA,TRBJ1-2,13,TRBV4-3,NA
CASSFSAGGGELFF,TGTGCCAGCAGTTTCTCAGCGGGAGGAGGGGAGCTGTTTTTT,TRBD2,TRBJ2-2,14,TRBV12-3/TRBV12-4,many